A selection of T cell receptor beta chains follows, all from one sample in a study of cytomegalovirus exposure and HLA in healthy donors. This table comes from immunoSEQ multiplex PCR, and its TCRdb copy is limited to in-frame clones, with some not included. The sample holds over 120,000 clones; roughly nine tenths are singletons and the top ten take around 9%. Sequencing was performed on PBMCs. The receptors stem from a woman under 30 in good health and CMV-seropositive. The CDR3 runs from the conserved cysteine through the conserved F or W.

cdr3_length j_call v_call cdr3_aa
17 TRBJ2-1 TRBV4-3 CASSPGTDLSSYNEQFF
18 TRBJ1-2 TRBV7-2 CASSRGAARLYGDYGYTF
14 TRBJ2-7 TRBV28 CASSTDRGTYEQYF
12 TRBJ1-2 TRBV5-4 CASSWGPGEYTF
17 TRBJ2-4 TRBV4-1 CASSLHTRGLAKNIQYF
14 TRBJ1-5 TRBV18 CASSPGLSNQPQHF
15 TRBJ2-1 TRBV7-9 CASSSAGTGNNEQFF
17 TRBJ1-1 TRBV28 CASSLRGQALLNTEAFF
12 TRBJ1-2 TRBV9 CASSTTGNGYTF
15 TRBJ2-5 TRBV2 CASKIPGTGIETQYF
16 TRBJ2-3 TRBV9 CASSVQGPGGTDTQYF
14 TRBJ2-7 TRBV28 CASRGTGSSYEQYF
15 TRBJ1-6 TRBV30 CAWSPWGGRNSPLHF
17 TRBJ2-2 TRBV4-1 CASSQQRTSGVSGELFF
15 TRBJ2-5 TRBV28 CASFSRGGGQETQYF
18 TRBJ2-3 TRBV4-3 CASSSRPSTSGVADTQYF
14 TRBJ1-2 TRBV4-2 CASSQDRGNYGYTF
14 TRBJ1-4 TRBV7-9 CASGGARVNEKLFF
14 TRBJ1-5 TRBV10-3 CAIRGDRINQPQHF
14 TRBJ2-1 TRBV7-9 CASASRGNHDEQFF
12 TRBJ2-7 TRBV30 CASSPGVSEQYF
13 TRBJ2-7 TRBV30 CAWSVGQSYEQYF
14 TRBJ1-2 TRBV5-6 CASSLGGATYGYTF
15 TRBJ2-7 TRBV7-9 CASSPRGGVSYEQYF
15 TRBJ1-3 TRBV2 CASSEGRVAGNTIYF
17 TRBJ1-5 TRBV27 CASSPRDKGYSNQPQHF
13 TRBJ2-2 TRBV29-1 CSVARGRTGELFF
14 TRBJ2-7 TRBV18 CASSPPGQSYEQYF
13 TRBJ1-2 TRBV30 CAWGQGAGGGYTF
13 TRBJ1-5 TRBV2 CASSEGTYQPQHF
14 TRBJ2-5 TRBV5-4 CASSLMGGEETQYF
16 TRBJ1-3 TRBV18 CASSLITGDSGNTIYF
16 TRBJ1-2 TRBV4-3 CASSPETGLPYFGYTF
15 TRBJ2-7 TRBV7-2 CASSSGGAIAYEQYF
14 TRBJ1-2 TRBV6-1 CASSESRTGYGYTF
15 TRBJ1-5 TRBV10-3 CAISSGQGVGQPQHF
18 TRBJ2-7 TRBV7-2 CASSLALTSGGPPYEQYF
15 TRBJ1-3 TRBV29-1 CSVDLGGRSGNTIYF
15 TRBJ2-7 TRBV4-3 CASSQDSGGAYEQYF
14 TRBJ2-7 TRBV28 CASSSLTGVHEQYF
14 TRBJ1-4 TRBV6-6 CASKQGRTNEKLFF
16 TRBJ2-3 TRBV4-1 CASSQEGGLGTDTQYF
15 TRBJ1-2 TRBV5-1 CASSENSGTGSGYTF
16 TRBJ2-1 TRBV15 CATSSTGGGGSNEQFF
14 TRBJ2-7 TRBV5-1 CASSIGTGAYEQYF
15 TRBJ1-5 TRBV11-2 CASSRSVLSNQPQHF
15 TRBJ2-3 TRBV5-1 CASSSKTRRTDTQYF
14 TRBJ1-2 TRBV29-1 CSVRQGMGPYGYTF
16 TRBJ2-3 TRBV5-1 CASSGSGGHSTDTQYF
17 TRBJ2-2 TRBV11-3 CASSSWTSGDPTGELFF
13 TRBJ2-2 TRBV27 CASSLLFTGELFF
15 TRBJ2-7 TRBV28 CASSLTLGSFYEQYF